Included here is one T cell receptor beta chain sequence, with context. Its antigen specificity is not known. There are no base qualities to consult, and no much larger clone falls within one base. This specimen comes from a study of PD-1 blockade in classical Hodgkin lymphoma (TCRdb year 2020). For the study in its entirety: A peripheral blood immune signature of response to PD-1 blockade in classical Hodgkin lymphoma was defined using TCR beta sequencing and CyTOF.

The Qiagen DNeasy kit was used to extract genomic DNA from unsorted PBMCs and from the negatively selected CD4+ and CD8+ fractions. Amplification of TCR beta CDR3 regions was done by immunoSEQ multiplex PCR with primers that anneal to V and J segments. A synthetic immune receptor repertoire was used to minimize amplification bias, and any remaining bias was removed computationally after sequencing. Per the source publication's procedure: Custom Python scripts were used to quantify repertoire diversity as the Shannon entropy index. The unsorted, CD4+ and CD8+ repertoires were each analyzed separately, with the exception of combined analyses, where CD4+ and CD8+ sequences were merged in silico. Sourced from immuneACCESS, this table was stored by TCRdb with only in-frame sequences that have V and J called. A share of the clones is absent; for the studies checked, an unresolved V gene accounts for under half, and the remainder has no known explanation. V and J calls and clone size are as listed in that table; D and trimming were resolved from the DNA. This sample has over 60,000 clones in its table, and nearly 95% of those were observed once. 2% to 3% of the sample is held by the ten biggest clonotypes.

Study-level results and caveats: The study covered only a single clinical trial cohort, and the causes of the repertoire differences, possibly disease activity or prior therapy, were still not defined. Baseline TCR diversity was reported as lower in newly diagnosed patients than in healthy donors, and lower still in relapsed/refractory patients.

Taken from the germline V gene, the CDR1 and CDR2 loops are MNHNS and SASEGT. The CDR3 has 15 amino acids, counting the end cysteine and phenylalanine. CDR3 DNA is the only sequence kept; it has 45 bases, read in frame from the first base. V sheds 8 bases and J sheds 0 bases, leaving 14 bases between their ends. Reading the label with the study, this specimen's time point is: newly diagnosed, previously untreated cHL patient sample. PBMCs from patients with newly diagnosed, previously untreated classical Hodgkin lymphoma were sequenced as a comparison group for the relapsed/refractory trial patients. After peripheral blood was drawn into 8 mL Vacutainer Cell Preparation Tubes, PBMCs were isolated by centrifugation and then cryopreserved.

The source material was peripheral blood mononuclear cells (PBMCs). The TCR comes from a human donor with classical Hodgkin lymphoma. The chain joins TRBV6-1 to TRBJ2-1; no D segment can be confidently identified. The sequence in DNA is TGTGCCAGCGCAAATATGATGAGCTCCTACAATGAGCAGTTCTTC. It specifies CASANMMSSYNEQFF.